The entry below gives a single T cell receptor beta chain sequence along with its context. Its cognate antigen is unknown. The CDR3 sequence is 15 residues long. V lost 3 bases and J 3 bases, leaving 18 bases between the germline ends. The germline CDR1 and CDR2 sequences are DFQATT and SNEGSKA (reference sequence). This record comes from a study of identical twins. TCRdb reanalysed the 5' RACE reads using MiXCR and keeps one entry per CDR3 protein. The table shows about 1.7 million distinct CDR3 sequences, with about 30% occurring only once. Study results and caveats: An excess of low generation probability was shown by twin-shared out-of-frame alpha sequences. Cord blood's abundant beta clonotypes had fewer insertions, unlike memory repertoires.

Donors were all healthy Caucasians. This chain uses TRBV20-1 with TRBJ2-7; D unclear. The sequence was obtained from a newborn girl in good health. The sample was cord blood. This CDR3 reads CSASPIRDKLYEQYF. CDR3 in DNA: TGCAGTGCTAGCCCCATCCGTGACAAGCTCTACGAGCAGTACTTC.